This T cell receptor beta chain was recorded in a study of T cells after yellow fever vaccination. The CDR3 length is 16 residues. The trim removed 3 bases at V and 6 bases at J, leaving 9 bases unmatched. Germline-derived CDR1 and CDR2 are SGHTA and FQGNSA. TCRdb reanalysed the 5' RACE reads using MiXCR and keeps one entry per CDR3 protein. The table has approximately 550,000 distinct CDR3 sequences, 13% seen once. The clonotype originates from a man aged 25 to 45 who received the YFV17D yellow fever vaccine. The specimen comprised PBMCs, sampled on the day of the yellow fever booster vaccination. This sequence joins TRBV7-2 and TRBJ2-1, with TRBD1 identical over 9 bases. The CDR3 here is CASSFRQGVLINEQFF. The CDR3 DNA follows: TGTGCCAGCAGCTTTAGACAGGGGGTATTGATCAATGAGCAGTTCTTC. Supplemented by reference TRBV7-2 and TRBJ2-1, the full variable domain reads GAGVSQSPSNKVTEKGKDVELRCDPISGHTALYWYRQSLGQGLEFLIYFQGNSAPDKSGLPSDRFSAERTGGSVSTLTIQRTQQEDSAVYLCASSFRQGVLINEQFFGPGTRLTVL.